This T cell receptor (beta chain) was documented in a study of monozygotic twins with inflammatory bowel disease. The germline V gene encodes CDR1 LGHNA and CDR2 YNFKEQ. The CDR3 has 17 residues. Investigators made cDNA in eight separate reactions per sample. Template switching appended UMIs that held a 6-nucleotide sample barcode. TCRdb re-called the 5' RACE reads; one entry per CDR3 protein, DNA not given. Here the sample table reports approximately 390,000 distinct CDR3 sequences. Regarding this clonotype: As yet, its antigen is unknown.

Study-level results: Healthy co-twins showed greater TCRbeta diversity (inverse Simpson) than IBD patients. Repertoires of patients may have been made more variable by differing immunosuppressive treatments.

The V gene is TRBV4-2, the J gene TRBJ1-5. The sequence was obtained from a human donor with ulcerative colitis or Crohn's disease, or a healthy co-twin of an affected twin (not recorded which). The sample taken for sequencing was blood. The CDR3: CASSRDRARGANQPQHF.